These T cell receptor beta chains were read from a single sample in a study of T-cell memory formation after mild COVID-19. TCRdb processed the 5' RACE reads anew with MiXCR; each CDR3 protein has one entry. The sample shows around 300,000 distinct CDR3 sequences, roughly a fifth of them seen only once. The sequenced sample consisted of PBMCs or a T cell subset sorted from them (not recorded which). These TCRs come from a man aged 18 to 29 who had mild COVID-19 (a few samples of this study predate the infection). Cell type and time point are not known. CDR3s leave out the opening cysteine and the closing phenylalanine or tryptophan. The D gene is left open where the match is weak.

v_gene,d_gene,j_gene,CDR3aa
TRBV6-5,TRBD1,TRBJ2-5,ASSGQGTIFKETQY
TRBV13,-,TRBJ1-2,ASSLGRGRNYGYT
TRBV19,-,TRBJ2-1,ASSPNRVSYNEQF
TRBV4-2,TRBD2,TRBJ2-3,ASSQEFSGGRTDTQY
TRBV7-2,-,TRBJ2-1,ASSTRQDSLNEQF
TRBV12-3/TRBV12-4,-,TRBJ1-1,ASTTRVNTEAF
TRBV5-1,-,TRBJ2-3,ASSPGTVGTDTQY
TRBV5-1,-,TRBJ2-3,ASSLFQVETDTQY
TRBV7-2,-,TRBJ1-2,ASRNRAPALYGYT
TRBV12-3/TRBV12-4,-,TRBJ2-2,ASSSPTGELF
TRBV15,TRBD1,TRBJ2-2,ATSRGQGAGELF
TRBV7-2,-,TRBJ2-1,ASSLLTLKFQLNEQF
TRBV18,-,TRBJ2-7,ASSLEGLSSYEQY
TRBV23-1,TRBD1,TRBJ1-6,ASSQLRTGGSPLH
TRBV21-1,-,TRBJ1-2,ASRRDGIGGYT
TRBV4-3,-,TRBJ2-5,ASSQTGQETQY
TRBV12-5,-,TRBJ2-3,ASGRPNGGHTDTQY
TRBV7-8,-,TRBJ2-1,ASSLVSTEQF
TRBV20-1,-,TRBJ1-3,SATPAGGNTIY
TRBV30,-,TRBJ2-1,AWSSDSAQF
TRBV18,-,TRBJ2-3,ASSPPGAPSTDTQY
TRBV3-1,-,TRBJ1-2,ASSQATYGYT